The subject of this entry is one T cell receptor (beta chain). The germline gives CDR1 SNHLY, CDR2 FYNNEI. The CDR3 loop spans 17 amino acids. J gave up 4 bases and V 2 bases, and 11 bases lay outside the gene matches. The data originate from a study of OX40 agonist ivuxolimab in advanced cancers. Overall study context: A mean age of roughly 60 years, range roughly 23 to 85, was recorded, and 80% to 90% were male.

Assay used: immunoSEQ multiplex PCR; TCRdb lists only in-frame clones, some missing. The data hold under 85,000 clones, with over 75% observed a single time. This clonotype was obtained from an adult with an advanced solid tumor such as melanoma, head and neck, liver or kidney cancer. This specimen was CD4+ or CD8+ T cells sorted from blood, taken in a trial of the OX40 agonist ivuxolimab. The rearrangement uses TRBV2 and TRBJ1-5, with 7 bases lining up with TRBD1. The CDR3: CASSERGRPGQNQPQHF. The CDR3, as DNA: TGTGCCAGCAGTGAAAGGGGTCGACCGGGACAGAATCAGCCCCAGCATTTT.